Each of the 26 T cell receptor beta chains below was sequenced from the same sample in a study of blood T cell repertoires in COVID-19. Measured with immunoSEQ multiplex PCR; TCRdb has only the in-frame clones, and not every one. Of 190,000 or so clones listed, just under 90% were seen once; the top ten hold 5.5% to 8%. Sequencing was performed on peripheral blood. Source of these receptors: a man aged 55 to 69 who had recovered from COVID-19.

The chain has TRBV9 and TRBJ1-3; possible D gene TRBD1, 5 bases. CDR3 length: 15 residues. Germline V lookup: CDR1 SGDLS, CDR2 YYNGEE. The V end lost 0 bases, the J end lost 2 bases, and 9 bases lay between the germline ends. The CDR3: CASSVASGAGNTIYF. CDR3 DNA sequence: TGTGCCAGCAGCGTAGCATCGGGGGCTGGAAACACCATATATTTT. The full variable domain, in which reference TRBV9 and TRBJ1-3 provide the parts outside the CDR3, is DSGVTQTPKHLITATGQRVTLRCSPRSGDLSVYWYQQSLDQGLQFLIQYYNGEERAKGNILERFSAQQFPDLHSELNLSSLELGDSALYFCASSVASGAGNTIYFGEGSWLTVV.

The chain recombines TRBV5-1 with TRBJ2-3; D not resolved. This CDR3 is built from 14 residues. Trimming removed 4 bases from V and 0 bases from J, with 9 bases in between. Germline V gene sequence: CDR1 SGHRS, CDR2 YFSETQ. In DNA form, the CDR3 reads TGCGCCAGCAGCAGAACGGTTAGCACAGATACGCAGTATTTT. It encodes CASSRTVSTDTQYF. Full variable domain (remainder filled in from reference TRBV5-1 and TRBJ2-3): KAGVTQTPRYLIKTRGQQVTLSCSPISGHRSVSWYQQTPGQGLQFLFEYFSETQRNKGNFPGRFSGRQFSNSRSEMNVSTLELGDSALYLCASSRTVSTDTQYFGPGTRLTVL.

The chain has TRBV28 and TRBJ1-1, with 10 bases fitting TRBD1. Germline CDR1 is MDHEN and CDR2 is SYDVKM. After removal of 6 bases from V and 9 bases from J, the junction contained 10 bases not matched to a gene. The CDR3 is made up of 14 amino acids. The CDR3 protein is CASRLTGGAVKAFF. CDR3 in DNA: TGTGCCAGCAGGCTGACAGGGGGCGCCGTGAAAGCTTTCTTT.

The chain has TRBV5-1 and TRBJ2-5; TRBD2 matches at 10 bases. Germline-derived CDR1 and CDR2 are SGHRS and YFSETQ. The CDR3 covers 15 residues. With V trimmed by 2 bases and J by 5 bases, 6 bases remained unmatched. CDR3 sequence: CASSLQRGGRETQYF. In DNA form, the CDR3 reads TGCGCCAGCAGCTTACAGCGGGGGGGCCGGGAGACCCAGTACTTC.

V gene TRBV4-3 combines with J gene TRBJ1-6; TRBD1 is a possible D gene (5 bases). There are 17 residues in the CDR3. Germline V gene sequence: CDR1 LGHNA, CDR2 YSLEER. Trimming shortened V by 3 bases and J by 0 bases, and 12 bases separated the two germline ends. CDR3 sequence reads: CASSQGRGNSYNSPLHF. The CDR3 nucleotides read TGCGCCAGCAGCCAGGGGCGCGGGAACTCCTATAATTCACCCCTCCACTTT.

The genes are TRBV5-1 and TRBJ2-1, with 7 bases that match TRBD1. J lost 0 bases, V lost 1 base, and 4 bases had no gene match. The CDR3 has 16 residues. Germline CDR1 is SGHRS and CDR2 is YFSETQ. Here the CDR3 reads CASSLNAGGSYNEQFF. In nucleotides, the CDR3 is TGCGCCAGCAGCTTGAACGCAGGGGGCTCCTACAATGAGCAGTTCTTC.

The chain has TRBV10-3 and TRBJ2-1; weak D call: TRBD1 (7 bases). V was shortened by 6 bases and J by 5 bases, with 14 bases between the two germline ends. CDR3 size: 14 residues. Per germline, CDR1 ENHRY and CDR2 SYGVKD. In nucleotides, the CDR3 is TGTGCCATCAGACGGCGGGACAGAGACAATGAGCAGTTCTTC. It translates to CAIRRRDRDNEQFF.

V gene TRBV18 combines with J gene TRBJ1-4; D unclear. Trimming shortened V by 0 bases and J by 5 bases, and 7 bases separated the two germline ends. Germline values: CDR1 KGHSH, CDR2 LQKENI. This CDR3 region has 14 residues. CDR3 amino acids: CASSPPLQNEKLFF. For the CDR3, the DNA is TGTGCCAGCTCACCACCGCTACAGAATGAAAAACTGTTTTTT. The variable domain in full, with the rest retrieved from reference TRBV18 and TRBJ1-4, is NAGVMQNPRHLVRRRGQEARLRCSPMKGHSHVYWYRQLPEEGLKFMVYLQKENIIDESGMPKERFSAEFPKEGPSILRIQQVVRGDSAAYFCASSPPLQNEKLFFGSGTQLSVL.

The chain links TRBV24-1 to TRBJ2-5, with D possibly TRBD2 on 5 matching bases. Per germline, CDR1 KGHDR and CDR2 SFDVKD. Trimming took 4 bases from V and 5 from J, leaving 16 bases between them. There are 15 residues in the CDR3. The CDR3 DNA follows: TGTGCCACCAGTGACGCCGCCGGACTCGGCGAGACCCAGTACTTC. Translated: CATSDAAGLGETQYF.

This clone was detected a few times. The chain links TRBV5-6 to TRBJ2-2, with D perhaps matching TRBD1 (5 bases). V lost 0 bases to trimming and J lost 7 bases, with 10 bases between them. The germline V gene has CDR1 SGHDT and CDR2 YYEEEE. The CDR3 extends over 14 amino acids. CDR3 DNA sequence: TGTGCCAGCAGCTTGGTGGGGCACTACGGGGAGCTGTTTTTT. It yields the protein CASSLVGHYGELFF.

The gene calls are TRBV30 and TRBJ2-3; TRBD1 agrees at 9 bases. Germline CDR1 reads GTSNPN; CDR2 reads SVGIG (reference sequence). This CDR3 is 16 amino acids long. The ends lost 5 bases at V and 6 bases at J; junction bases unmatched: 15. The CDR3 loop is CAWLPGQGVLVDTQYF. In DNA form, the CDR3 reads TGTGCCTGGTTGCCGGGACAGGGAGTATTGGTGGATACGCAGTATTTT.

The CDR3 spells CASSFFYEQYF. The CDR3 DNA sequence: TGTGCCAGCAGCTTTTTCTATGAGCAGTACTTC. The V and J genes are TRBV11-2 and TRBJ2-7, with D unclear. CDR3 length equals 11 residues. Germline CDR1 is SGHAT and CDR2 is FQNNGV. Deletions cut 3 bases from V and 7 bases from J, with 7 bases between.

J is TRBJ2-7 and V is TRBV5-1, with TRBD1 matching over 10 bases. Germline V gene sequence: CDR1 SGHRS, CDR2 YFSETQ. Trimming took 2 bases from V and 5 from J; bases not matched to a gene: 4. The CDR3 sequence is 14 residues long. CDR3 loop: CASSFPGQGNEQYF. Here the CDR3 DNA reads TGCGCCAGCAGCTTCCCGGGACAGGGGAACGAGCAGTACTTC.

The rearrangement links TRBV6-4 to TRBJ2-7; 7 positions agree with TRBD2. Unmatched junction bases numbered 4, after V lost 3 bases and J lost 2 bases. Germline V lookup: CDR1 MRHNA, CDR2 SNTAGT. The CDR3 has 14 amino acids. The CDR3 bases are TGTGCCAGCAGTGAATCTAGCGGAGCCTACGAGCAGTACTTC. Protein product: CASSESSGAYEQYF.

This chain uses TRBV10-3 with TRBJ1-2; tentative D call: TRBD1 (5 bases). The CDR3 has 14 residues. Germline lookup yields CDR1 ENHRY and CDR2 SYGVKD. V was trimmed by 6 bases and J by 4 bases, leaving 15 bases between them. The CDR3 loop reads CAISSRQRAYGYTF. In DNA form, the CDR3 reads TGTGCCATCAGCTCTCGACAGAGAGCCTATGGCTACACCTTC.

The chain employs TRBV5-1 and TRBJ1-4, with D tentatively TRBD1 (6 bases). V lost 0 bases and J 3 bases, leaving 9 bases between the germline ends. Germline CDR1 and CDR2: SGHRS and YFSETQ. The CDR3 consists of 15 residues. This CDR3 reads CASSLAGQPNEKLFF. The CDR3 region has the DNA TGCGCCAGCAGCTTGGCGGGACAACCTAATGAAAAACTGTTTTTT. The complete variable domain, with remaining parts taken from reference TRBV5-1 and TRBJ1-4, reads KAGVTQTPRYLIKTRGQQVTLSCSPISGHRSVSWYQQTPGQGLQFLFEYFSETQRNKGNFPGRFSGRQFSNSRSEMNVSTLELGDSALYLCASSLAGQPNEKLFFGSGTQLSVL.

The chain uses TRBV27 and TRBJ2-2, with TRBD2 identical over 8 bases. The CDR3 is 14 residues long. From germline, CDR1 is MNHEY and CDR2 SMNVEV (reference sequence). V was clipped by 6 bases and J by 1 base; unmatched bases: 1. DNA of the CDR3: TGTGCCAGCAGACTAGCGGAGAACACCGGGGAGCTGTTTTTT. Residues: CASRLAENTGELFF.

There are a few counts of this clone. The chain is built from TRBV3-1 (or the pseudogene TRBV3-2) and TRBJ2-2; no definite D call. The CDR3 totals 14 residues. Germline CDR1 LGHDT, CDR2 YNNKEL (reference sequence). V was clipped by 5 bases and J by 7 bases, with 14 bases between them. The CDR3 nucleotides are TGTGCCAGCAGCGGTAATCGGGTAGGCGGGGAGCTGTTTTTT. Protein: CASSGNRVGGELFF.

J is TRBJ1-3 and V is TRBV27, with D unresolved. There are 13 residues in the CDR3. Germline CDR1 and CDR2: MNHEY and SMNVEV (reference sequence). V lost 6 bases and J lost 0, with 6 bases in between. The CDR3 loop is CASRVSSGNTIYF. CDR3 bases: TGTGCCAGCAGAGTTAGCTCTGGAAACACCATATATTTT.

The chain has TRBV10-2 and TRBJ2-5, with 10 bases lining up with TRBD2. CDR1 is WSHSY and CDR2 is SAAADI in the germline V gene. The CDR3 is made up of 15 amino acids. J lost 0 bases, V lost 7 bases, and 5 bases had no gene match. DNA of the CDR3: TGCGCCAGCACAAATAGCGGGGGGAACCAAGAGACCCAGTACTTC. Translated, it gives CASTNSGGNQETQYF.

The V call is TRBV6-2 or TRBV6-3, the J call TRBJ2-1; 10 bases are shared with TRBD2. Unmatched junction bases numbered 2, after V lost 1 base and J lost 5 bases. CDR3 length: 15 amino acids. CDR1 MNHEY and CDR2 SVGEGT come from the germline V gene. The CDR3 coding sequence is TGTGCCAGCAGTTACTGGACTAGCGGTAACAATGAGCAGTTCTTC. This translates into CASSYWTSGNNEQFF.

The chain is built from TRBV11-2 and TRBJ2-7; 8 nucleotides agree with TRBD1. The CDR3 is 16 residues long. V shed 1 base, J shed 6 bases, and the junction held 11 bases outside the gene matches. Germline values: CDR1 SGHAT, CDR2 FQNNGV. The chain's CDR3 is CASSLARTGIVGEQYF. DNA for the CDR3: TGTGCCAGCAGCTTAGCCCGGACAGGGATCGTCGGCGAGCAGTACTTC.

The chain has TRBV7-2 and TRBJ1-5, with a tentative D call TRBD1 (6 bases). The CDR3 extends over 13 amino acids. Trimming removed 4 bases from V and 6 bases from J, with 10 bases in between. The germline gives CDR1 SGHTA, CDR2 FQGNSA. DNA for the CDR3: TGTGCCAGCAGCTCAGGGGTTCGTCAGCCCCAGCATTTT. This gives the protein CASSSGVRQPQHF.

CDR3 DNA: TGTGCCAGTAGTATCACGGGTAGCAATCAGCCCCAGCATTTT. This gives the protein CASSITGSNQPQHF. V is TRBV19 and J is TRBJ1-5; no clear D gene. The CDR3 spans 14 residues. Germline V gene sequence: CDR1 LNHDA, CDR2 SQIVND (reference sequence). Between the trimmed V and J ends, which lost 3 bases and 0 bases, there was a span of 6 bases.

This sequence joins TRBV5-1 and TRBJ1-4, with D perhaps TRBD1 (6 bases). Germline V lookup: CDR1 SGHRS, CDR2 YFSETQ. CDR3 length equals 17 residues. V was clipped by 3 bases and J by 5 bases, with 20 bases between them. The CDR3 nucleotides read TGCGCCAGCAGCTGGACCCCCCGGGACGACAGGAATGAAAAACTGTTTTTT. Its protein product is CASSWTPRDDRNEKLFF.

The rearrangement joins TRBV19 to TRBJ2-5; D may be TRBD1 (7 bases). Trimming shortened V by 5 bases and J by 7 bases, and 26 bases separated the two germline ends. The CDR3 extends over 17 amino acids. Germline values: CDR1 LNHDA, CDR2 SQIVND (reference sequence). CDR3 region: CASSSNRGTVLMGTQYF. In DNA form, the CDR3 reads TGTGCCAGTAGTTCGAACCGCGGGACAGTACTCATGGGGACCCAGTACTTC.